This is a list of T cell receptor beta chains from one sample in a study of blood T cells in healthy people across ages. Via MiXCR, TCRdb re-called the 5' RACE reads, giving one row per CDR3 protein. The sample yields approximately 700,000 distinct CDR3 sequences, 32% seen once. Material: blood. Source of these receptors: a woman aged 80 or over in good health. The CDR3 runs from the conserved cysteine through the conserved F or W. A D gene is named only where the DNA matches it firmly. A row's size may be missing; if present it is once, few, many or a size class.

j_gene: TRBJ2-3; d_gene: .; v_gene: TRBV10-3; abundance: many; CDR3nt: TGTGCCATCAGTAAAGGACAGAGCACAGATACGCAGTATTTT; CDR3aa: CAISKGQSTDTQYF
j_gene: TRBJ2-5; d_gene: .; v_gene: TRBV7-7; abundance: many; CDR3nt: TGTGCCAGCAGCTTAGAAGAGGGGGGGGCCCAAGAGACCCAGTACTTC; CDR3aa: CASSLEEGGAQETQYF
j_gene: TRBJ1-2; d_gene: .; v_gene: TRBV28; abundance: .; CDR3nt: TGTGCCAGCGCTGTTGGTGGCTACACCTTC; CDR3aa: CASAVGGYTF
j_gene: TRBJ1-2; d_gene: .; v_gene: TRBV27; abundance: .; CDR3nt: TGTGCCAGCGCCCCTTTGGGGTTGTATGGCTACACCTTC; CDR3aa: CASAPLGLYGYTF
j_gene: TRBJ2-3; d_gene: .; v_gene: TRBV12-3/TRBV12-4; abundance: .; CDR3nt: TGTGCCAGCAGTGCTACTTCAGGGCGAATGCAGTATTTT; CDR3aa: CASSATSGRMQYF
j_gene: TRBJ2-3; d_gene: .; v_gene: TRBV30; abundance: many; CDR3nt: TGTGCCTGGAGAACAGAGACAGATACGCAGTATTTT; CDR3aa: CAWRTETDTQYF
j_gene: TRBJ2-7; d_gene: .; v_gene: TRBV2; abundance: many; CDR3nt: TGTGCCAGCAAGGGGCAAGGCGCAAGCTACGAGCAGTACTTC; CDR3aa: CASKGQGASYEQYF
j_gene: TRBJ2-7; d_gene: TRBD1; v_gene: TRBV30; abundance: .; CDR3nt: TGTGCCTGGAGCAGGGGGCGCAACGAGCAGTACTTC; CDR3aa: CAWSRGRNEQYF
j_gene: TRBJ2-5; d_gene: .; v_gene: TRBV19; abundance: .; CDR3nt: TGTGCCAGTAGTATGGCCCGGGACAGCGGGGAGACCCAGTACTTC; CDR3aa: CASSMARDSGETQYF
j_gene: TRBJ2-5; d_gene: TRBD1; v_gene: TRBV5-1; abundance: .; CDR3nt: TGCGCCAGTGACCAGGGGGCTGGAGAGACCCAGTACTTC; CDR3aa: CASDQGAGETQYF
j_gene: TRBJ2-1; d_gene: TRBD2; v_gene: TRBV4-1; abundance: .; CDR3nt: TGCGCCAGCAGCCAGGGAAGCGGGGGGGCCTTTGATGAGCAGTTCTTC; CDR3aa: CASSQGSGGAFDEQFF
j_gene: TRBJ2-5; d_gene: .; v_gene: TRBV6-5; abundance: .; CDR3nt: TGTGCCAGCACCCAGGGGACTCCGGGCCTTTTGGAGACCCAGTACTTC; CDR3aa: CASTQGTPGLLETQYF
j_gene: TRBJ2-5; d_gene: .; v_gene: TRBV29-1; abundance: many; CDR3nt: TGCAGCGTTGAACCCATAGTCCTTTCAGAGACCCAGTACTTC; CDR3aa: CSVEPIVLSETQYF
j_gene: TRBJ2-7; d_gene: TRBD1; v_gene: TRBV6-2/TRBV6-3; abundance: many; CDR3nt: TGTGCCAGCAGCAAAGGACAGGCGGTCTACGAGCAGTACTTC; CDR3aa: CASSKGQAVYEQYF